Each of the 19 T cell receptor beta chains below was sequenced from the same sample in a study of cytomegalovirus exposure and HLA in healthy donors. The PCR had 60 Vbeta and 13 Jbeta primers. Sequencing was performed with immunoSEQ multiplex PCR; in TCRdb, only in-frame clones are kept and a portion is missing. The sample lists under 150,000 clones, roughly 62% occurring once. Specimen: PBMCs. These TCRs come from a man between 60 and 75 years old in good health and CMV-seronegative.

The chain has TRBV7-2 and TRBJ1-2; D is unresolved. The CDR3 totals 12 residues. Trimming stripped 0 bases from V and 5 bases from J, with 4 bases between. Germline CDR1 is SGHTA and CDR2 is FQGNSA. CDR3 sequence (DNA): TGTGCCAGCAGCTTAGCGGAGTATGGCTACACCTTC. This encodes CASSLAEYGYTF.

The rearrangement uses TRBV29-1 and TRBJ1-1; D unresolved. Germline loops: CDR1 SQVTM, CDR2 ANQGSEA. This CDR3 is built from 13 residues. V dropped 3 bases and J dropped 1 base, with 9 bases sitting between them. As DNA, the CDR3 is TGCAGCGTTGAGGCCTTACCGAACACTGAAGCTTTCTTT. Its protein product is CSVEALPNTEAFF.

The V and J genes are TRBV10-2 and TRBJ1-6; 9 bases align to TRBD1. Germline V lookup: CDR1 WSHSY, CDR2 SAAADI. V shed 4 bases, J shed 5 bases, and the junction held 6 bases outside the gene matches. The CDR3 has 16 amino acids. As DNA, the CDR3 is TGCGCCAGCAGTGTGACAGGGGGAGACCATAATTCACCCCTCCACTTT. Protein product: CASSVTGGDHNSPLHF.

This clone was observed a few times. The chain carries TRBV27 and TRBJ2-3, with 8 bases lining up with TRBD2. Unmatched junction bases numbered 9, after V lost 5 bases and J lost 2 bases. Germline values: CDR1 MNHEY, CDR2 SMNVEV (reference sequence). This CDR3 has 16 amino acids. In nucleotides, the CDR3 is TGTGCCAGCAGTCCAGGACTAGCCCCAAACACAGATACGCAGTATTTT. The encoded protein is CASSPGLAPNTDTQYF.

In DNA, the CDR3 is TGTGCCAGCAGTTTTACGACAGGGATGAACACTGAAGCTTTCTTT. It codes for CASSFTTGMNTEAFF. J is TRBJ1-1 and V is TRBV27; TRBD1 matches 7 bases. The germline gives CDR1 MNHEY, CDR2 SMNVEV (reference sequence). This CDR3 region has 15 residues. Trimming took 3 bases from V and 0 from J; bases not matched to a gene: 4.

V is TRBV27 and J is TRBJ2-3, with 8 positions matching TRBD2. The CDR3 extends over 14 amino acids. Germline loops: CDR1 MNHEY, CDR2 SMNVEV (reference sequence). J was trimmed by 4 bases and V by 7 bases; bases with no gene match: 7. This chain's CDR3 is CASTRTSFSDTQYF. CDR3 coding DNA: TGTGCCAGCACCAGGACTAGCTTTTCAGATACGCAGTATTTT.

In nucleotides, the CDR3 is TGTGCCAGTAGTATTACCCTCATTGTAGGGCAGGGAAGGACGTACGAGCAGTACTTC. It codes for CASSITLIVGQGRTYEQYF. V is TRBV19 and J is TRBJ2-7, with D possibly being TRBD1 (5 bases). Germline loops: CDR1 LNHDA, CDR2 SQIVND (reference sequence). CDR3 length equals 19 residues. V dropped 3 bases and J dropped 4 bases, with 28 bases sitting between them.

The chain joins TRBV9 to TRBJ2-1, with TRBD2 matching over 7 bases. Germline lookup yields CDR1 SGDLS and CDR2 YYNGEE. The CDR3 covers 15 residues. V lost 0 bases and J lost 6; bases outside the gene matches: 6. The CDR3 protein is CASSVGSSGTNEQFF. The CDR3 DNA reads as TGTGCCAGCAGCGTAGGGTCTAGCGGTACCAATGAGCAGTTCTTC. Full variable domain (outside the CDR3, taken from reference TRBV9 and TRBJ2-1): DSGVTQTPKHLITATGQRVTLRCSPRSGDLSVYWYQQSLDQGLQFLIQYYNGEERAKGNILERFSAQQFPDLHSELNLSSLELGDSALYFCASSVGSSGTNEQFFGPGTRLTVL.

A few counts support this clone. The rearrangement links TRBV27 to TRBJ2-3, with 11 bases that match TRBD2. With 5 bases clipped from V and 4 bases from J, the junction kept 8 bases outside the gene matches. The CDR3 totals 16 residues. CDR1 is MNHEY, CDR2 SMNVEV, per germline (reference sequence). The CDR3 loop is CASSIGTSGTADTQYF. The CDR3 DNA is TGTGCCAGCAGTATCGGGACTAGCGGAACGGCAGATACGCAGTATTTT.

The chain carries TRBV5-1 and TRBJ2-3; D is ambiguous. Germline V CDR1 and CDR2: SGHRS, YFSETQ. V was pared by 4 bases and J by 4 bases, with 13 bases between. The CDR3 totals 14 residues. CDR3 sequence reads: CASSPKSFADTQYF. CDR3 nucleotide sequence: TGCGCCAGCAGCCCTAAGTCCTTCGCAGATACGCAGTATTTT. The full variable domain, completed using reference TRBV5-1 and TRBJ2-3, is KAGVTQTPRYLIKTRGQQVTLSCSPISGHRSVSWYQQTPGQGLQFLFEYFSETQRNKGNFPGRFSGRQFSNSRSEMNVSTLELGDSALYLCASSPKSFADTQYFGPGTRLTVL.

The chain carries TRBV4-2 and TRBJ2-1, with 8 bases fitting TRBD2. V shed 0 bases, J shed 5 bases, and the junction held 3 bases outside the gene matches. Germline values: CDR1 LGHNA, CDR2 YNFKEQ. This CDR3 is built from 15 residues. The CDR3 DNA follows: TGTGCCAGCAGCCAAGAGCCAGCGGGAGACAATGAGCAGTTCTTC. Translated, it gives CASSQEPAGDNEQFF.

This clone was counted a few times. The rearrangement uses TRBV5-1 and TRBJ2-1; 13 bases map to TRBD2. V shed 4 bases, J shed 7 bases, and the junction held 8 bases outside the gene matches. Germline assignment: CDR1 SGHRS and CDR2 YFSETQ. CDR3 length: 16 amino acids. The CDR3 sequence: CASSPSGTSGKNEQFF. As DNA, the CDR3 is TGCGCCAGCAGCCCCTCCGGGACTAGCGGGAAGAATGAGCAGTTCTTC. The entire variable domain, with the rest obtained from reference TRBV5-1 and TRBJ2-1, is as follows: KAGVTQTPRYLIKTRGQQVTLSCSPISGHRSVSWYQQTPGQGLQFLFEYFSETQRNKGNFPGRFSGRQFSNSRSEMNVSTLELGDSALYLCASSPSGTSGKNEQFFGPGTRLTVL.

CDR3 amino acids: CASSEQTGAGYGYTF. The CDR3 bases are TGTGCCAGCAGTGAACAGACAGGGGCGGGCTATGGCTACACCTTC. The chain uses TRBV6-1 and TRBJ1-2; 8 bases align to TRBD1. The CDR3 has 15 amino acids. Germline-derived CDR1 and CDR2 are MNHNS and SASEGT. J was trimmed by 4 bases and V by 2 bases; bases with no gene match: 6.

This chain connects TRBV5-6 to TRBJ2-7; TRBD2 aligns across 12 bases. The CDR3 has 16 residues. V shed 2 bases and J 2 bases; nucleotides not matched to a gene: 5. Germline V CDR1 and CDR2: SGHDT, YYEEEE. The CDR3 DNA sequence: TGTGCCAGCAGCTTTACTGGGACTAGCGGGCCCTACGAGCAGTACTTC. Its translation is CASSFTGTSGPYEQYF.

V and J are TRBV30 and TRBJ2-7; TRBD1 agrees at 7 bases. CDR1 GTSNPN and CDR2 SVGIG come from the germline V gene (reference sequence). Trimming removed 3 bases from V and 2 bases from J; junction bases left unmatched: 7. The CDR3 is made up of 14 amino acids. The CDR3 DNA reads TGTGCCTGGAGCCGGGACAGTGGGACCTACGAGCAGTACTTC. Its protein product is CAWSRDSGTYEQYF.

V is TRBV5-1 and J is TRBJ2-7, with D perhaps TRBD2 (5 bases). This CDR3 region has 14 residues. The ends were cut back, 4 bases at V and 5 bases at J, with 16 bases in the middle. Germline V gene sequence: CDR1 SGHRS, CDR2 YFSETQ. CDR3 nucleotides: TGCGCCAGCAGCCCGCGGAGCGAGGGCGACGAGCAGTACTTC. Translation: CASSPRSEGDEQYF.

The CDR3 DNA reads TGTGCCAGCAGGAAAGCGGGAGGCCAAGATACGCAGTATTTT. Its translation: CASRKAGGQDTQYF. The rearrangement links TRBV6-1 to TRBJ2-3, with TRBD2 identical over 9 bases. This CDR3 spans 14 amino acids. Germline values: CDR1 MNHNS, CDR2 SASEGT. The junction had 6 bases not matched to a gene; V was cut back by 6 bases and J by 5 bases.

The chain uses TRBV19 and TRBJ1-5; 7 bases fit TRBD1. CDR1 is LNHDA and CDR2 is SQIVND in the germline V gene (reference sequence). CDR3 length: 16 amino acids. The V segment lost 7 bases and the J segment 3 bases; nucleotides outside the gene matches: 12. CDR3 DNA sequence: TGTGCCAGTATAAGGGGCCACGGACAGGTCAATCAGCCCCAGCATTTT. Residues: CASIRGHGQVNQPQHF.

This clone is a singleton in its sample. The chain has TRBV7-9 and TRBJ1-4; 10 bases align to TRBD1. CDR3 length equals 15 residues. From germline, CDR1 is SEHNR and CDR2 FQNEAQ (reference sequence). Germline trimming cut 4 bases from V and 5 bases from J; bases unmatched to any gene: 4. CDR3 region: CASSSRTGGNEKLFF. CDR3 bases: TGTGCCAGCAGCTCGCGGACAGGGGGAAATGAAAAACTGTTTTTT.